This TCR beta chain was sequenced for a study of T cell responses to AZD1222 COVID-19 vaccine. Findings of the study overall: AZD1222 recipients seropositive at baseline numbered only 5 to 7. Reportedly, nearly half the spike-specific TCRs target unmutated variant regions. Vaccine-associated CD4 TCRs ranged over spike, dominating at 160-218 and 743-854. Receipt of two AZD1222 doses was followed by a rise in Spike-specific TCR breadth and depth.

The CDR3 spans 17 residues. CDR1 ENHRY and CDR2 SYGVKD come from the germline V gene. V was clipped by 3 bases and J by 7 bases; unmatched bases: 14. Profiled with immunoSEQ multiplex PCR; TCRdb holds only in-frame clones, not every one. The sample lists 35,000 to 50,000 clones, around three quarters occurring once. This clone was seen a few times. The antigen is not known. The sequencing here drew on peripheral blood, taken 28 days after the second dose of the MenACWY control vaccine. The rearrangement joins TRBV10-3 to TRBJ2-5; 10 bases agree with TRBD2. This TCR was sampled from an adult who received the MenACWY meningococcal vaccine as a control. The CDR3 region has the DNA TGTGCCATCAGTGAAGGGGGAGCGGGAGGGCCCTTGGTGACCCAGTACTTC. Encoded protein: CAISEGGAGGPLVTQYF.